This TCR beta chain is drawn from a study of patients and donors after allogeneic stem cell transplantation. Trimming cost V 3 bases and J 0 bases, with 14 bases left between them. The V gene's germline CDR1 is LGHNA and CDR2 YNFKEQ. The CDR3 totals 16 residues. One entry per CDR3 protein, called by TCRdb with MiXCR from the RT-PCR reads. The table has roughly 880,000 distinct CDR3 sequences, about a sixth seen once. In its sample, this clonotype was seen once. Sequences were obtained from blood, either unsorted or a sorted T cell fraction (not recorded which). This chain links TRBV4-2 with TRBJ1-1; D possibly corresponds to TRBD1 (6 bases). This sequence originates from a human donor who was either an allogeneic HSCT recipient or a stem cell or donor lymphocyte infusion donor (not recorded which). It is not recorded whose cells these are; they may come from a transplant donor. The CDR3 here is CASSHRRTALNTEAFF. Written as DNA, the CDR3 is TGTGCCAGCAGCCATCGTCGGACAGCCTTGAACACTGAAGCTTTCTTT.